One sample yielded the 29 T cell receptor beta chains listed below, sequenced in a study of cytomegalovirus exposure and HLA in healthy donors. Vbeta (60) and Jbeta (13) primers were used in the PCR. Sequenced by immunoSEQ multiplex PCR; TCRdb stores in-frame clones only, minus some. The sample has 150,000 or so clones; 76% are singletons. Sequences were obtained from PBMCs. The receptors originated from a male donor in good health and CMV-seronegative.

This clone has only a few counts. The rearrangement links TRBV5-1 to TRBJ1-1; 7 nucleotides match TRBD1. This CDR3 is 17 amino acids long. Per the germline V gene, CDR1 is SGHRS and CDR2 is YFSETQ. Trimming took 1 base from V and 6 from J; bases not matched to a gene: 15. The CDR3 nucleotides read TGCGCCAGCAGCTTGAGACAGGGTAGACTGAAAGGCGCTGAAGCTTTCTTT. Translation: CASSLRQGRLKGAEAFF. Variable domain in full (rest from reference TRBV5-1 and TRBJ1-1): KAGVTQTPRYLIKTRGQQVTLSCSPISGHRSVSWYQQTPGQGLQFLFEYFSETQRNKGNFPGRFSGRQFSNSRSEMNVSTLELGDSALYLCASSLRQGRLKGAEAFFGQGTRLTVV.

The chain links TRBV6-1 to TRBJ2-5; tentatively, D is TRBD2 (6 bases). Trimming shortened V by 2 bases and J by 0 bases, and 10 bases separated the two germline ends. Germline V gene lookup returns CDR1 MNHNS and CDR2 SASEGT. The CDR3 is made up of 15 amino acids. CDR3 region: CASSEWGGDQETQYF. The CDR3 nucleotides read TGTGCCAGCAGTGAATGGGGAGGAGACCAAGAGACCCAGTACTTC.

The chain combines TRBV19 with TRBJ2-7; 11 bases match TRBD1. Germline assignment: CDR1 LNHDA and CDR2 SQIVND (reference sequence). This CDR3 region has 14 residues. V lost 9 bases and J lost 7; bases outside the gene matches: 11. The CDR3 here is CASSRTGGSGEQYF. CDR3 nucleotide sequence: TGTGCCAGCTCCAGGACAGGGGGCTCGGGGGAGCAGTACTTC.

This sequence joins TRBV18 and TRBJ1-6, with a possible D match to TRBD1 (6 bases). V gave up 3 bases and J gave up 8 bases, with 11 bases separating them. Germline values: CDR1 KGHSH, CDR2 LQKENI. This CDR3 is 14 amino acids long. The CDR3 sequence: CASSPGTFDSPLHF. The DNA for the CDR3 is TGTGCCAGCTCACCCGGGACATTTGATTCACCCCTCCACTTT.

This clone was counted a single time. V is TRBV6-5 and J is TRBJ1-3, with D tentatively TRBD1 (5 bases). CDR3 length equals 16 residues. CDR1 MNHEY and CDR2 SVGAGI come from the germline V gene. Deletions cut 4 bases from V and 4 bases from J, with 17 bases between. The CDR3 nucleotides are TGTGCCAGCAGTTCGCAGGGTCCCTTAAGGGGAAACACCATATATTTT. Residues: CASSSQGPLRGNTIYF.

The chain joins TRBV4-1 to TRBJ2-1, with a possible D match to TRBD1 (5 bases). This CDR3 comprises 12 residues. From germline, CDR1 is MGHRA and CDR2 YSYEKL. The V gene lost 3 bases and the J gene lost 13 bases, with 13 bases spanning the gap. The CDR3 loop reads CASSHRMGLQFF. The CDR3 nucleotides read TGCGCCAGCAGCCATCGTATGGGGCTTCAGTTCTTC.

The rearrangement joins TRBV7-9 to TRBJ1-1; 8 bases are a match to TRBD1. The CDR3 spans 14 residues. CDR1 and CDR2 from the germline V gene are SEHNR and FQNEAQ (reference sequence). Trimming removed 5 bases from V and 1 base from J; junction bases left unmatched: 3. CDR3 coding DNA: TGTGCCAGCAGCCTACAGGGGGGGAACACTGAAGCTTTCTTT. It is translated as CASSLQGGNTEAFF.

This clone was seen a few times. V usage is TRBV5-6 and J usage is TRBJ1-6; perhaps TRBD1 as D (6 bases). V was cut by 1 base and J by 8 bases, with 19 bases left in between. Germline V gene sequence: CDR1 SGHDT, CDR2 YYEEEE. This CDR3 is built from 17 residues. CDR3 sequence: CASSLRSGARQDSPLHF. The CDR3 DNA follows: TGTGCCAGCAGCTTGCGGTCAGGGGCGAGGCAGGATTCACCCCTCCACTTT.

The J gene is TRBJ1-2, the V gene TRBV18; D call uncertain. V shed 6 bases and J shed 4 bases, with 12 bases lying between them. CDR1 is KGHSH and CDR2 is LQKENI in the germline V gene. The CDR3 is 13 amino acids. CDR3 protein: CASSPGGRYGYTF. CDR3 DNA: TGTGCCAGCTCCCCGGGAGGGCGCTATGGCTACACCTTC.

This rearrangement joins TRBV6-1 to TRBJ1-3; tentatively, D is TRBD1 (5 bases). V lost 0 bases and J 0 bases, leaving 15 bases between the germline ends. From germline, CDR1 is MNHNS and CDR2 SASEGT. The length of the CDR3 is 18 residues. The DNA for the CDR3 is TGTGCCAGCAGTGAAGCGGCAGGACATTCTACCTCTGGAAACACCATATATTTT. It codes for CASSEAAGHSTSGNTIYF.

The J gene is TRBJ2-2, the V gene TRBV5-6; 8 bases agree with TRBD1. Germline loops: CDR1 SGHDT, CDR2 YYEEEE. The J segment lost 5 bases and the V segment lost 5 bases, leaving 5 bases of the junction unmatched. CDR3 length: 14 amino acids. CDR3 sequence: CASSFTGGTGELFF. DNA for the CDR3: TGTGCCAGCAGTTTTACAGGGGGGACCGGGGAGCTGTTTTTT.

This chain uses TRBV4-1 with TRBJ1-4; the D gene is possibly TRBD1 (6 bases). This CDR3 is built from 15 residues. Germline V gives CDR1 MGHRA, CDR2 YSYEKL. Trimming cost V 1 base and J 7 bases, with 13 bases left between them. CDR3 sequence reads: CASSQGDKGPEKLFF. The CDR3 DNA is TGCGCCAGCAGCCAAGGGGACAAGGGCCCTGAAAAACTGTTTTTT.

The chain carries TRBV4-3 and TRBJ1-2, with D possibly matching TRBD1 (6 bases). Trimming stripped 0 bases from V and 4 bases from J, with 15 bases between. Germline V gives CDR1 LGHNA, CDR2 YSLEER. The CDR3 extends over 16 amino acids. As DNA, the CDR3 is TGCGCCAGCAGCCAAGATAGGACAGAGGCCTTCTATGGCTACACCTTC. It codes for CASSQDRTEAFYGYTF.

The chain employs TRBV11-2 and TRBJ2-3, with 9 bases lining up with TRBD1. The junction had 4 bases not matched to a gene; V was cut back by 5 bases and J by 4 bases. Germline assignment: CDR1 SGHAT and CDR2 FQNNGV. CDR3 length: 14 amino acids. This chain's CDR3 is CASSLDRGADTQYF. DNA of the CDR3: TGTGCCAGCAGCCTCGACAGGGGGGCAGATACGCAGTATTTT. The full variable domain, completed using reference TRBV11-2 and TRBJ2-3, is EAGVAQSPRYKIIEKRQSVAFWCNPISGHATLYWYQQILGQGPKLLIQFQNNGVVDDSQLPKDRFSAERLKGVDSTLKIQPAKLEDSAVYLCASSLDRGADTQYFGPGTRLTVL.

This clone was seen just once. The chain is built from TRBV7-2 and TRBJ2-7; 13 bases match TRBD2. With V trimmed by 5 bases and J by 0 bases, 7 bases remained unmatched. CDR3 length: 17 amino acids. In germline, CDR1 is SGHTA, CDR2 FQGNSA. CDR3 bases: TGTGCCAGCAGCCCATGGACTAGCGGGGGTAGCTCCTACGAGCAGTACTTC. The encoded protein is CASSPWTSGGSSYEQYF.

The chain combines TRBV2 with TRBJ2-2, with D tentatively TRBD2 (6 bases). The CDR3 consists of 15 residues. Per germline, CDR1 SNHLY and CDR2 FYNNEI. Between the trimmed V and J ends, which lost 2 bases and 6 bases, there was a span of 13 bases. The CDR3 loop is CASSEWGVDAGELFF. The CDR3 region has the DNA TGTGCCAGCAGTGAATGGGGGGTTGATGCCGGGGAGCTGTTTTTT.

The J gene is TRBJ1-4, the V gene TRBV6-4; 9 bases map to TRBD1. Germline V gives CDR1 MRHNA, CDR2 SNTAGT. The CDR3 loop spans 21 amino acids. After removal of 0 bases from V and 0 bases from J, the junction contained 14 bases not matched to a gene. This CDR3 reads CASSDSSTGGPKFATNEKLFF. The DNA of the CDR3 is TGTGCCAGCAGTGACTCCTCCACAGGGGGCCCCAAATTTGCAACTAATGAAAAACTGTTTTTT.

The genes are TRBV2 and TRBJ2-3, with 7 bases aligning to TRBD2. The trim removed 7 bases at V and 0 bases at J, leaving 7 bases unmatched. Germline V lookup: CDR1 SNHLY, CDR2 FYNNEI. CDR3 length: 15 residues. CDR3 DNA: TGTGCCAGCACTGTGGGAGGGCTTAGCACAGATACGCAGTATTTT. Translated: CASTVGGLSTDTQYF. The full variable domain, rest sourced from reference TRBV2 and TRBJ2-3, is EPEVTQTPSHQVTQMGQEVILRCVPISNHLYFYWYRQILGQKVEFLVSFYNNEISEKSEIFDDQFSVERPDGSNFTLKIRSTKLEDSAMYFCASTVGGLSTDTQYFGPGTRLTVL.

This clone came up once. CDR3 amino acids: CAISAPNPPTGRSSYEQYF. CDR3 coding DNA: TGTGCCATCAGTGCCCCCAACCCTCCTACAGGGCGGAGCTCCTACGAGCAGTACTTC. The chain joins TRBV10-3 to TRBJ2-7, with D possibly matching TRBD1 (6 bases). Germline CDR1 ENHRY, CDR2 SYGVKD. The CDR3 consists of 19 residues. V lost 4 bases, J lost 0 bases, and 25 bases lay in between.

A note on this clone: The junction departs from the called germline gene at one end, perhaps through a read error. This rearrangement joins TRBV7-9 to TRBJ2-7; tentatively, D is TRBD2 (5 bases). Germline CDR1 and CDR2: SEHNR and FQNEAQ (reference sequence). The CDR3 is made up of 11 amino acids. CDR3 in amino acids: CSSSRDYEQYF. Written as DNA, the CDR3 is TGTTCCAGCAGCCGGGACTACGAGCAGTACTTC.

V is TRBV7-2 and J is TRBJ2-7; perhaps TRBD2 as D (6 bases). Germline CDR1 and CDR2: SGHTA and FQGNSA. V was shortened by 3 bases and J by 2 bases, with 14 bases between the two germline ends. This CDR3 region has 15 residues. The CDR3 DNA reads as TGTGCCAGCAGCTTTAGCGGAAAGCCCCCCTACGAGCAGTACTTC. Translation: CASSFSGKPPYEQYF.

The chain links TRBV7-9 to TRBJ1-4, with 10 bases aligning to TRBD1. There are 17 residues in the CDR3. CDR1 is SEHNR and CDR2 is FQNEAQ in the germline V gene (reference sequence). J was trimmed by 2 bases and V by 5 bases; bases with no gene match: 8. The CDR3 bases are TGTGCCAGCAGCAGCCGGGACAGGGGTTCTACTAATGAAAAACTGTTTTTT. Its translation: CASSSRDRGSTNEKLFF.

The table lists this clone with a few counts. The rearrangement joins TRBV18 to TRBJ2-1; 9 bases are a match to TRBD1. Germline-derived CDR1 and CDR2 are KGHSH and LQKENI. The CDR3 extends over 13 amino acids. V was pared by 4 bases and J by 7 bases, with 2 bases of the junction left unmatched. CDR3 bases: TGTGCCAGCTCACGGGACAGGGTGAATGAGCAGTTCTTC. Amino acid sequence: CASSRDRVNEQFF.

The genes are TRBV6-6 and TRBJ1-5, with 9 bases identical to TRBD1. The length of the CDR3 is 15 residues. Germline loops: CDR1 MNHNY, CDR2 SVGAGI (reference sequence). Losses at the gene ends were 2 bases for V and 7 bases for J; bases not matched to a gene: 6. The CDR3 region is CASSYPRTGDQPQHF. In DNA form, the CDR3 reads TGTGCCAGCAGTTACCCCCGGACAGGGGACCAGCCCCAGCATTTT.

CDR3 nucleotide sequence: TGTGCCAGCAGCTCGGACAGGGGGACGGGCACTGAAGCTTTCTTT. Amino acid sequence: CASSSDRGTGTEAFF. The V gene is TRBV7-8, the J gene TRBJ1-1, with TRBD1 matching 10 bases. The CDR3 contains 15 residues. The germline V gene has CDR1 SGHVS and CDR2 FQNEAQ. Trimming took 4 bases from V and 4 from J; bases not matched to a gene: 6.

This rearrangement joins TRBV9 to TRBJ1-2; D might be TRBD1 (5 bases). The V and J ends lost 8 bases and 5 bases respectively, with 16 bases between them. The CDR3 has 13 residues. Germline V gives CDR1 SGDLS, CDR2 YYNGEE. The CDR3 sequence is CASSAGPSYGYTF. Here the CDR3 DNA reads TGTGCCAGTTCGGCGGGGCCCTCTTATGGCTACACCTTC.

The chain couples TRBV2 to TRBJ1-2, with D unresolved. V gave up 1 base and J gave up 2 bases, with 8 bases separating them. CDR1 and CDR2 (germline): SNHLY, FYNNEI. This CDR3 region has 14 residues. The CDR3: CASSEGRENYGYTF. Written as DNA, the CDR3 is TGTGCCAGCAGTGAAGGGAGGGAGAACTATGGCTACACCTTC.

The chain recombines TRBV28 with TRBJ1-5; 10 nucleotides align to TRBD1. The CDR3 loop spans 16 amino acids. Germline lookup yields CDR1 MDHEN and CDR2 SYDVKM. J was trimmed by 3 bases and V by 6 bases; bases with no gene match: 8. CDR3: CASSLEGQGLNQPQHF. The CDR3 DNA follows: TGTGCCAGCAGCCTGGAGGGACAGGGGCTCAATCAGCCCCAGCATTTT.

This rearrangement joins TRBV11-3 to TRBJ2-1, with D uncertain. Germline loops: CDR1 SGHNT, CDR2 YENEEA. V was trimmed by 4 bases and J by 5 bases, leaving 3 bases between them. This CDR3 contains 11 residues. CDR3 DNA: TGTGCCAGCAGCTCTAACAATGAGCAGTTCTTC. Translating gives CASSSNNEQFF.